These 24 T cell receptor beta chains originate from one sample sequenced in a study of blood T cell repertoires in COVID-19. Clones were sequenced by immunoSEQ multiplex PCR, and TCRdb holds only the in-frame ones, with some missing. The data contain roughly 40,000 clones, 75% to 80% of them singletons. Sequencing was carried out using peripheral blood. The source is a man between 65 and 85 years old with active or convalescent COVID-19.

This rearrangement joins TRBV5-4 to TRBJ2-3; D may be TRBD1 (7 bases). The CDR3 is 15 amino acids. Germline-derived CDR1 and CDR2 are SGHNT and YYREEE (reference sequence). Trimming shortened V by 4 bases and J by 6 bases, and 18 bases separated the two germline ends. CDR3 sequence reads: CASSQQGSRGDTQYF. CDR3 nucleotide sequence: TGTGCCAGCAGCCAACAGGGGTCACGGGGGGATACGCAGTATTTT.

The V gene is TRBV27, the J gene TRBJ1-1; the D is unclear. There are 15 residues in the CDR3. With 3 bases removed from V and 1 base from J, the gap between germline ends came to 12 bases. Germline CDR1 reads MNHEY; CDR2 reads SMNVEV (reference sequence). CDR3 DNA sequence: TGTGCCAGCAGTTTCTCCGGCGGTGCGAACACTGAAGCTTTCTTT. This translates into CASSFSGGANTEAFF.

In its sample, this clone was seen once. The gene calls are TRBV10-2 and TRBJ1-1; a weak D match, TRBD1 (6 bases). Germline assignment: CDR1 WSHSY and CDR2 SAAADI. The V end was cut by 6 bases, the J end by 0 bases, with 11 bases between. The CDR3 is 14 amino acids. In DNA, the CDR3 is TGCGCCAGCAGAAGGGACAACTTGAACACTGAAGCTTTCTTT. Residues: CASRRDNLNTEAFF.

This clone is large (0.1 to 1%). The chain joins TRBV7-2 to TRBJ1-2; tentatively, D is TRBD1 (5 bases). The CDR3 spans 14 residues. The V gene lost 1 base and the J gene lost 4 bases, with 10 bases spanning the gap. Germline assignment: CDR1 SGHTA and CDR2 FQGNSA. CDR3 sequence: CASSLGQPIYGYTF. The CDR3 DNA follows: TGTGCCAGCAGCTTAGGACAGCCCATCTATGGCTACACCTTC.

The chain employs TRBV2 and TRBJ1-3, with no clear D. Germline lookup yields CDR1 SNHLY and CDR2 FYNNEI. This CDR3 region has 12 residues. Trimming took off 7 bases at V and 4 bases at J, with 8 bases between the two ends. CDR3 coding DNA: TGTGCCAGCAACAGCCCCGGAAACACCATATATTTT. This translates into CASNSPGNTIYF. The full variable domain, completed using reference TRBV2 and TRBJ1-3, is EPEVTQTPSHQVTQMGQEVILRCVPISNHLYFYWYRQILGQKVEFLVSFYNNEISEKSEIFDDQFSVERPDGSNFTLKIRSTKLEDSAMYFCASNSPGNTIYFGEGSWLTVV.

DNA of the CDR3: TGTGCCAGCAGCCAAGACGCGGGGGCGAACACTGAAGCTTTCTTT. Translation: CASSQDAGANTEAFF. The chain employs TRBV14 and TRBJ1-1; a weak D match, TRBD1 (6 bases). The germline gives CDR1 SGHDN, CDR2 FVKESK. The CDR3 is made up of 15 amino acids. V lost 0 bases and J lost 1, with 9 bases in between. Based on the CDR3 plus reference TRBV14 and TRBJ1-1, the full variable domain is EAGVTQFPSHSVIEKGQTVTLRCDPISGHDNLYWYRRVMGKEIKFLLHFVKESKQDESGMPNNRFLAERTGGTYSTLKVQPAELEDSGVYFCASSQDAGANTEAFFGQGTRLTVV.

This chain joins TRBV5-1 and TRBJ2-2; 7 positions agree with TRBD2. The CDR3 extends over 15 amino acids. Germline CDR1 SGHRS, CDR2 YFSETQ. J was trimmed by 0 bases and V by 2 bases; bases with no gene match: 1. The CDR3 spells CASSFAGANTGELFF. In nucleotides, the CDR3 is TGCGCCAGCAGCTTCGCGGGGGCGAACACCGGGGAGCTGTTTTTT.

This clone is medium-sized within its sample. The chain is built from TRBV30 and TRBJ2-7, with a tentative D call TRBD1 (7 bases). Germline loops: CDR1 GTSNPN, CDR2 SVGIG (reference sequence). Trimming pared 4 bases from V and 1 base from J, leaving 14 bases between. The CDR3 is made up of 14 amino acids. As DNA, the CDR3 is TGTGCCTGGAATGGCGGGACAGCATCCTACGAGCAGTACTTC. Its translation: CAWNGGTASYEQYF.

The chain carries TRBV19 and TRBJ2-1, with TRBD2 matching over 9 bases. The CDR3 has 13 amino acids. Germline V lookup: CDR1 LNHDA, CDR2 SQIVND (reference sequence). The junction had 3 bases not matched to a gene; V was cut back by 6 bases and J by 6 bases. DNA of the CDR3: TGTGCCAGTAGGCGTAGCGGGGGCAATGAGCAGTTCTTC. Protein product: CASRRSGGNEQFF.

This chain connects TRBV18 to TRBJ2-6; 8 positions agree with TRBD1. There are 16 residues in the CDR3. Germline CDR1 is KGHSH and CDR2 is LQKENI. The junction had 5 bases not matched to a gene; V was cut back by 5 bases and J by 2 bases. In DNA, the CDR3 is TGTGCCAGCTCATTGGGACAGGCGGCTGGGGCCAACGTCCTGACTTTC. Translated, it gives CASSLGQAAGANVLTF.

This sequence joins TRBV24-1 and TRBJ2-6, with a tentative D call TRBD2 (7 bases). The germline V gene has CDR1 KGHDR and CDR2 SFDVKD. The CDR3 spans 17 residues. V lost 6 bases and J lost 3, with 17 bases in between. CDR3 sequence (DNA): TGTGCCACCAGTTCTCACCGGGGGGCTGGTGGGGCCAACGTCCTGACTTTC. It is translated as CATSSHRGAGGANVLTF.

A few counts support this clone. As DNA, the CDR3 is TGTGCCAGCAGCGTAACCGGACAGGACACCTACGAGCAGTACTTC. Its translation: CASSVTGQDTYEQYF. V and J are TRBV9 and TRBJ2-7, with 7 bases matching TRBD1. This CDR3 contains 15 residues. Germline assignment: CDR1 SGDLS and CDR2 YYNGEE. V shed 1 base and J 2 bases; nucleotides not matched to a gene: 6. The full variable domain, completed using reference TRBV9 and TRBJ2-7, is DSGVTQTPKHLITATGQRVTLRCSPRSGDLSVYWYQQSLDQGLQFLIQYYNGEERAKGNILERFSAQQFPDLHSELNLSSLELGDSALYFCASSVTGQDTYEQYFGPGTRLTVT.

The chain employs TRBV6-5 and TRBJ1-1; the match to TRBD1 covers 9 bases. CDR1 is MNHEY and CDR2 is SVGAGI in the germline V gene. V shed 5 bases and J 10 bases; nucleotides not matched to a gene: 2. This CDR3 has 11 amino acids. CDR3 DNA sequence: TGTGCCAGCAGTAAGGACAGGGGAGCTTTCTTT. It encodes CASSKDRGAFF.

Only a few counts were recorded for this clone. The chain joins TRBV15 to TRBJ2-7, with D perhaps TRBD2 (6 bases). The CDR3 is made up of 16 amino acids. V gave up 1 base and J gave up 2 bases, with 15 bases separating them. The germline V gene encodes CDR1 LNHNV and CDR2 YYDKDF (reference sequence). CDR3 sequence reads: CATSRGGLLGTYEQYF. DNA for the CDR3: TGTGCCACCAGCAGAGGGGGACTCCTGGGCACCTACGAGCAGTACTTC.

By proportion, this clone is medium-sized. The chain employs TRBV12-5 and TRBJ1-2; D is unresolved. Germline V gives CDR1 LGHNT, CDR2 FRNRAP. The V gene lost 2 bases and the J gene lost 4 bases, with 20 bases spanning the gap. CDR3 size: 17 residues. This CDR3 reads CASGLFESWETAYGYTF. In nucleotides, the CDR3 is TGTGCTAGTGGTTTGTTTGAAAGTTGGGAGACGGCCTATGGCTACACCTTC. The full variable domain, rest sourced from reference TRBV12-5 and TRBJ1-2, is DARVTQTPRHKVTEMGQEVTMRCQPILGHNTVFWYRQTMMQGLELLAYFRNRAPLDDSGMPKDRFSAEMPDATLATLKIQPSEPRDSAVYFCASGLFESWETAYGYTFGSGTRLTVV.

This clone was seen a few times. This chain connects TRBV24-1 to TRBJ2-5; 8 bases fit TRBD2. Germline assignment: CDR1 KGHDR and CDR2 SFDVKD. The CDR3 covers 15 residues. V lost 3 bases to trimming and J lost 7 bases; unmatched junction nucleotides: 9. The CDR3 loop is CATSDTTSAVGTQYF. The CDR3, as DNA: TGTGCCACCAGTGATACGACTAGCGCCGTGGGGACCCAGTACTTC.

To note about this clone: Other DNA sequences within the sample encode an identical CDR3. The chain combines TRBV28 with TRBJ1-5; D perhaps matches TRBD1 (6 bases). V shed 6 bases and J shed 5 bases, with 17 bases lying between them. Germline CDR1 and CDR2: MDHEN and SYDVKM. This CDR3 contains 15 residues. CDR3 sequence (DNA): TGTGCCAGCAGCCTAGGGGGTCAGGGTGATCAGCCCCAGCATTTT. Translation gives CASSLGGQGDQPQHF.

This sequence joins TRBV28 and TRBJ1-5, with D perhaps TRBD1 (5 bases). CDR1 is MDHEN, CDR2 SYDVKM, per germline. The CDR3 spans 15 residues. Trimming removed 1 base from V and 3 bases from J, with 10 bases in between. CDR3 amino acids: CASSLLGRLNQPQHF. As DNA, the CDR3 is TGTGCCAGCAGTTTATTGGGGCGGCTCAATCAGCCCCAGCATTTT.

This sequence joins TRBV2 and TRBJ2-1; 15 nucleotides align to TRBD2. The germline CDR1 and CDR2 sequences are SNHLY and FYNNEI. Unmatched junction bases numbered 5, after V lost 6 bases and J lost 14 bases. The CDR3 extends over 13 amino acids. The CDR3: CASSGTSGGLEFF. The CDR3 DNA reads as TGTGCCAGCAGCGGGACTAGCGGGGGGTTAGAGTTCTTC.

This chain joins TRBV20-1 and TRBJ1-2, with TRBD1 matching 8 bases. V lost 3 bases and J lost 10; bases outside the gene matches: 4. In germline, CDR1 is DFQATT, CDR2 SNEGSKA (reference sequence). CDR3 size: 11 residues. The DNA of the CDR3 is TGCAGTGCTAGCCGGGACAGGACCTACACCTTC. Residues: CSASRDRTYTF.

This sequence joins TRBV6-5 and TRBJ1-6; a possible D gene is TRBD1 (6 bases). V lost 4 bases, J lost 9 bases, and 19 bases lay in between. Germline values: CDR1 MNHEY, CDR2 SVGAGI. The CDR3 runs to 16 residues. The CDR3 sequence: CASSSPRGGQGSPLHF. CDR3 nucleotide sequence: TGTGCCAGCAGTTCCCCTAGGGGGGGTCAAGGTTCACCCCTCCACTTT.

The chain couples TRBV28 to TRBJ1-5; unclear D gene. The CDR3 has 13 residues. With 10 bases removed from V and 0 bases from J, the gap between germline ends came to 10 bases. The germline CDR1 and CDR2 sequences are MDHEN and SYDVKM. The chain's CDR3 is CATTLYSNQPQHF. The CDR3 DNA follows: TGTGCCACGACTCTTTATAGCAATCAGCCCCAGCATTTT.

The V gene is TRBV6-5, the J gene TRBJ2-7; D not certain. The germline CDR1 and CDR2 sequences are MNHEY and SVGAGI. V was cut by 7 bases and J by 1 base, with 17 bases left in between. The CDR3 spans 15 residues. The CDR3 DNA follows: TGTGCCAGCACTTTTTCACGAGTCAATTCCTACGAGCAGTACTTC. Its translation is CASTFSRVNSYEQYF.

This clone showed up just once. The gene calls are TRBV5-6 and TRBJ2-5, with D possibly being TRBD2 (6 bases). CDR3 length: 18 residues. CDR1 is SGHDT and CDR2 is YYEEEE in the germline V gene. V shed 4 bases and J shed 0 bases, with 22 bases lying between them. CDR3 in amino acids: CASSKDNVGLLYQETQYF. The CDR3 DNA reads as TGTGCCAGCAGCAAGGACAACGTGGGACTCCTGTACCAAGAGACCCAGTACTTC.